This T cell receptor (beta chain) derives from a study of chemoradiotherapy in HPV16-positive cancers. Study findings and constraints: Candidate HPV-specific clones and E7-related TCR motifs grew in tumor during treatment.

CDR1 and CDR2 (germline): SGHRS, YFSETQ. The CDR3 is 15 amino acids. V shed 2 bases and J 6 bases; nucleotides not matched to a gene: 3. Comment on this clone: Antigen unknown.

Clones were sequenced by immunoSEQ multiplex PCR, and TCRdb holds only the in-frame ones, with some missing. This table has 11,000 or so clones, roughly three quarters appearing once. Collection of the sample occurred from a patient who underwent chemoradiotherapy. The sequence came from a human donor with HPV-associated anogenital cancer. The chain links TRBV5-1 to TRBJ1-4; 11 nucleotides align to TRBD1. The DNA of the CDR3 is TGCGCCAGCAGCTTCGGACAGGGGGCTGATGAAAAACTGTTTTTT. It yields the protein CASSFGQGADEKLFF.